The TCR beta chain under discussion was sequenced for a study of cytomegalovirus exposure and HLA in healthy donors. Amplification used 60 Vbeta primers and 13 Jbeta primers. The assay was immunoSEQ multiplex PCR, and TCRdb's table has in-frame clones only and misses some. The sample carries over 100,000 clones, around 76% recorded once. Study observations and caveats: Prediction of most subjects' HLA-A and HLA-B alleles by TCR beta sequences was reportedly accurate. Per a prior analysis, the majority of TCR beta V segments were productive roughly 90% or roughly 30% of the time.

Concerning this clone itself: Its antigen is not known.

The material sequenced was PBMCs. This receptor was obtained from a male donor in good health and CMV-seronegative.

The CDR3, as DNA: TGTGCCAGCAGCTTGGCTAGCGGGGCACGTCTGTACAATGAGCAGTTCTTC. Protein sequence: CASSLASGARLYNEQFF. V gene TRBV5-6 combines with J gene TRBJ2-1; 9 positions agree with TRBD2. Looked up from germline, CDR1 is SGHDT and CDR2 is YYEEEE. The V and J ends lost 0 bases and 4 bases, in that order; junction bases with no gene match: 8. The length of the CDR3 is 17 residues.